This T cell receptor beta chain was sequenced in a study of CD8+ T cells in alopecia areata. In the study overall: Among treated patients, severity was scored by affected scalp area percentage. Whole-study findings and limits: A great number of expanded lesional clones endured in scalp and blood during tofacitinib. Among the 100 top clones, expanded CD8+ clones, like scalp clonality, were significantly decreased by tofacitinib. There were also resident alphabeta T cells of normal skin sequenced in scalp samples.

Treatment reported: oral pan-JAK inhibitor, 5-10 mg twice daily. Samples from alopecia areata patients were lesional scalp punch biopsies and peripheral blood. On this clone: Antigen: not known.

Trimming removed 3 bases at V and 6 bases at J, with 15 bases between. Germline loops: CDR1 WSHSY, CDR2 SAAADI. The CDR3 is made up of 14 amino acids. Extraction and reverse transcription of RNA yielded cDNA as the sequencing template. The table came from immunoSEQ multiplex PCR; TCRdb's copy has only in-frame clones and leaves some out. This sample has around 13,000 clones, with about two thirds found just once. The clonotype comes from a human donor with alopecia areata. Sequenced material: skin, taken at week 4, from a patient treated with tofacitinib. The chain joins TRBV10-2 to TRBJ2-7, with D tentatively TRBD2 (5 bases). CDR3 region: CASSEGLLGSEQYF. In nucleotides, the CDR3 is TGCGCCAGCAGTGAAGGTCTTCTAGGGAGCGAGCAGTACTTC.